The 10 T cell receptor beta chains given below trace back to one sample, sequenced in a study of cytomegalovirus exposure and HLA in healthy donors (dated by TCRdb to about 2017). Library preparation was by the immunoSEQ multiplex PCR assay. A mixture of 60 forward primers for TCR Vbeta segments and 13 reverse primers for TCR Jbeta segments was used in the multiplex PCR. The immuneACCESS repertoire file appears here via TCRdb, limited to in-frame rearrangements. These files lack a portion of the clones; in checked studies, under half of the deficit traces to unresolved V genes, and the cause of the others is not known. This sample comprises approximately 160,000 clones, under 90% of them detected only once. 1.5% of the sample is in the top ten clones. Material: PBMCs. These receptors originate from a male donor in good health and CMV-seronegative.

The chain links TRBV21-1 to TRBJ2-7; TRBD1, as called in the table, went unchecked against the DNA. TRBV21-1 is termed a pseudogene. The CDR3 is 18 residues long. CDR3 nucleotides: TGTGCCAGCAGCAAAATCGTGGGACAGAGGCAGAGCTCCTACGAGCAGTACTTC. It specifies CASSKIVGQRQSSYEQYF.

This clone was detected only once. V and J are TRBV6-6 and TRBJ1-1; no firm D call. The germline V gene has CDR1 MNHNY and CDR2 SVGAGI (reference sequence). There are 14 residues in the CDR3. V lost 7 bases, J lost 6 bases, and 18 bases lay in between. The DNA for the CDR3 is TGTGCCAGCAAGCTGGGTGAGGGTTTCGCTGAAGCTTTCTTT. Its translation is CASKLGEGFAEAFF.

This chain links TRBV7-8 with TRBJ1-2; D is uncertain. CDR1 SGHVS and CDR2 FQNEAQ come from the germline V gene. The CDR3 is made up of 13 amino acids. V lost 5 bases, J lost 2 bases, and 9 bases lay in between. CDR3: CASSLRRNYGYTF. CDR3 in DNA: TGTGCCAGCAGCCTCAGGAGGAACTATGGCTACACCTTC.

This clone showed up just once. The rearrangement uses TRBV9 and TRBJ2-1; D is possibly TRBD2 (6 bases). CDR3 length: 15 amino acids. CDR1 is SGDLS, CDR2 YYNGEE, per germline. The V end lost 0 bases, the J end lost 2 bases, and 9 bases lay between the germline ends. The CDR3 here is CASSVASDPYNEQFF. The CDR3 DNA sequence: TGTGCCAGCAGCGTAGCTAGCGATCCCTACAATGAGCAGTTCTTC.

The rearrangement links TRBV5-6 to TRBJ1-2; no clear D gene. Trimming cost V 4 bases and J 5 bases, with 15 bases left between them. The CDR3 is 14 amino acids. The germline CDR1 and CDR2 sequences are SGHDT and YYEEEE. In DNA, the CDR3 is TGTGCCAGCAGCCGACAACGTACTCAGTATGGCTACACCTTC. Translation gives CASSRQRTQYGYTF.

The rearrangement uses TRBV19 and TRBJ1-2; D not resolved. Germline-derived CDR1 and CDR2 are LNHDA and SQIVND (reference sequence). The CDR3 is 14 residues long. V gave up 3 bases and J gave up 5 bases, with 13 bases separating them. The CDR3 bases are TGTGCCAGTAGTATGTCGGGCAGCGGGTATGGCTACACCTTC. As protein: CASSMSGSGYGYTF.

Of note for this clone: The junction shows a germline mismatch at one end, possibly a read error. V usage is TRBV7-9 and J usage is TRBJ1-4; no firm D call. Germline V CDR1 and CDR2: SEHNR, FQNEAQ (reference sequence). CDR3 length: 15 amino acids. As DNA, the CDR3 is TGTTCCAGCAGCTTACTTTTGGGCAGTGACCAAAAACTGTTTTTT. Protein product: CSSSLLLGSDQKLFF.

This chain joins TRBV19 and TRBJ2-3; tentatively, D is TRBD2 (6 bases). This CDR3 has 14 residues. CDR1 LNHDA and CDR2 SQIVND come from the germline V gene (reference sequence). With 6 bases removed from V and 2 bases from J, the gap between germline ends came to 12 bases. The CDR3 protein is CASSNLAYTDTQYF. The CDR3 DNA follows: TGTGCCAGTAGCAACCTAGCGTACACAGATACGCAGTATTTT.

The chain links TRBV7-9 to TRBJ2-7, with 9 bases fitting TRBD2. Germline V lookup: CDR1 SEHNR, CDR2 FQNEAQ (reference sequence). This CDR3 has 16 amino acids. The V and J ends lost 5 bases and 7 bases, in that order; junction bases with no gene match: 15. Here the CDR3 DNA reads TGTGCCAGCAGCCCAACGCGGCGGCTAGCGGGATCGGAGCAGTACTTC. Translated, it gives CASSPTRRLAGSEQYF.

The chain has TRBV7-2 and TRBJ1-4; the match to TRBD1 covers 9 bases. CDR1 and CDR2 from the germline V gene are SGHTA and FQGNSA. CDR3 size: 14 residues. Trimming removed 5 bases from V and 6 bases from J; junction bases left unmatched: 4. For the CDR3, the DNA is TGTGCCAGCAGCCGAGGACAGGGGTATGAAAAACTGTTTTTT. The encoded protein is CASSRGQGYEKLFF.